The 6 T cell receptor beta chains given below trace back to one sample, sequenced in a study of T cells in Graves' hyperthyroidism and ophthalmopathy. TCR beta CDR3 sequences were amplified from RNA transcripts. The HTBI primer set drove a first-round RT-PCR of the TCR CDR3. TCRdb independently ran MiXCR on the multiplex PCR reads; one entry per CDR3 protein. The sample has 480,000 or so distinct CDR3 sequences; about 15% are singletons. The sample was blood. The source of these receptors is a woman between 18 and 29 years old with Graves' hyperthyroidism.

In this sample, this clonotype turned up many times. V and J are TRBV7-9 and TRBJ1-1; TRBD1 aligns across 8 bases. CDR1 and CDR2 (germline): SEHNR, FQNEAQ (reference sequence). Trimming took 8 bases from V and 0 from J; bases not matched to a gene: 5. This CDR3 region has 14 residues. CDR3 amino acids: CASQQGGLNTEAFF. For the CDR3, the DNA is TGTGCCAGCCAACAGGGGGGCCTGAACACTGAAGCTTTCTTT.

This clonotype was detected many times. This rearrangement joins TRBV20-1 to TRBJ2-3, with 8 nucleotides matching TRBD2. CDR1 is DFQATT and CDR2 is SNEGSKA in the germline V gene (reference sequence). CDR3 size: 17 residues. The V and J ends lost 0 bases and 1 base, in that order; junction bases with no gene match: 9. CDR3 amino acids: CSARDPSGSLGTDTQYF. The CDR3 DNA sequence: TGCAGTGCTAGAGATCCGAGCGGGAGTCTGGGCACAGATACGCAGTATTTT.

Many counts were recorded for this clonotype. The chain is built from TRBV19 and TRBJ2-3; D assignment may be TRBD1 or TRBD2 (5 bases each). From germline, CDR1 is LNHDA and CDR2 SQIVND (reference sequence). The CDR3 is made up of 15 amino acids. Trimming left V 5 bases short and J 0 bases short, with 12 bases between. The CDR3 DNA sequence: TGTGCCAGTAGTTACCGGGACCCTAGCACAGATACGCAGTATTTT. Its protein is CASSYRDPSTDTQYF.

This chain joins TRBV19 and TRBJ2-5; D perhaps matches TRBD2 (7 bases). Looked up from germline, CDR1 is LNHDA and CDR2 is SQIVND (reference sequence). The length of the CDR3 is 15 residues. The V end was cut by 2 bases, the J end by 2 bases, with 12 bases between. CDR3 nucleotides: TGTGCCAGTAGTATAATGGGGGGGCTTCAAGAGACCCAGTACTTC. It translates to CASSIMGGLQETQYF.

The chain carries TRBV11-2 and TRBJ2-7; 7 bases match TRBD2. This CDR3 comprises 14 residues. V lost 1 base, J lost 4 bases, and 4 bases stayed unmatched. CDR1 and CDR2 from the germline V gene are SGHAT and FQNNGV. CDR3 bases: TGTGCCAGCAGCTTAGGGGCGGGGGTGTACGAGCAGTACTTC. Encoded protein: CASSLGAGVYEQYF.

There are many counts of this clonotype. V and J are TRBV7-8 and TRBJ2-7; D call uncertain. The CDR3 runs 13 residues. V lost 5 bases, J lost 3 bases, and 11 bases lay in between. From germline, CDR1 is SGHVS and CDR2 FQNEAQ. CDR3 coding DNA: TGTGCCAGCAGCCCAAGTGGGGTCTACGAGCAGTACGTC. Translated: CASSPSGVYEQYV.